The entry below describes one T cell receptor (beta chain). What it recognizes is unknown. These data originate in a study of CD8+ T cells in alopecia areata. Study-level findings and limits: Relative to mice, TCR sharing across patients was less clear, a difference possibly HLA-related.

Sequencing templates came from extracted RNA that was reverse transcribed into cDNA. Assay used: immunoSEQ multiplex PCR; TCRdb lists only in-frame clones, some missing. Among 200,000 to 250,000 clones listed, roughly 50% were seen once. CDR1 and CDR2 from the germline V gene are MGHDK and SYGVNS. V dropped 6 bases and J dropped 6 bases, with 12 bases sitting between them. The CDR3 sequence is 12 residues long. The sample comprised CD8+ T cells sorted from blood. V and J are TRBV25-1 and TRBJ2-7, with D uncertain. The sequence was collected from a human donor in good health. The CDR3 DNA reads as TGTGCCAGCAGCTGGTCTGGCGGCGAGCAGTACTTC. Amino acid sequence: CASSWSGGEQYF.